A single sample is the source of the 19 T cell receptor beta chains below, sequenced in a study of beta chain features in type 1 diabetes. Reverse transcribing all isolated RNA meant expressed TCRB transcripts were sequenced. Clones were sequenced by immunoSEQ multiplex PCR, and TCRdb holds only the in-frame ones, with some missing. The data show under 400,000 clones, around 13% seen once. Specimen: naive CD4+ T cells from blood. The receptors originated from a man aged 18 to 30 in good health.

In regard to this clone: Other DNA sequences in the sample encode the same CDR3. The gene calls are TRBV5-4 and TRBJ1-1; 7 positions match TRBD1. V shed 0 bases, J shed 1 base, and the junction held 3 bases outside the gene matches. The CDR3 spans 15 residues. Germline V gives CDR1 SGHNT, CDR2 YYREEE (reference sequence). CDR3 sequence reads: CASSLVGTANTEAFF. For the CDR3, the DNA is TGTGCCAGCAGCTTGGTGGGGACAGCGAACACTGAAGCTTTCTTT.

This clone showed up just a few times. The chain carries TRBV11-2 and TRBJ2-1, with 10 bases fitting TRBD2. The CDR3 covers 16 residues. Germline CDR1 SGHAT, CDR2 FQNNGV. The V and J ends lost 3 bases and 13 bases, in that order; junction bases with no gene match: 15. CDR3 bases: TGTGCCAGCAGCTTCAGACCGCCAGGGAGCGGGGGGGCCCAGTTCTTC. As protein: CASSFRPPGSGGAQFF.

This chain joins TRBV11-1 and TRBJ2-1; 12 nucleotides match TRBD2. The germline CDR1 and CDR2 sequences are SGHAT and FQDESV (reference sequence). This CDR3 is built from 15 residues. With 4 bases clipped from V and 9 bases from J, the junction kept 7 bases outside the gene matches. CDR3 loop: CASSSSSGRGSEQFF. The CDR3 region has the DNA TGTGCCAGCAGCTCCTCTAGCGGGAGGGGTAGTGAGCAGTTCTTC.

This clone was picked up a small number of times. The chain has TRBV10-3 and TRBJ1-1, with a weak D call TRBD1 (5 bases). CDR3 length equals 14 residues. CDR1 ENHRY and CDR2 SYGVKD come from the germline V gene. The germline V and J ends were trimmed by 6 bases and 5 bases, with 16 bases remaining between them. The CDR3 DNA reads TGTGCCATCAGGTGGAGGGGCGAGGGTACTGAAGCTTTCTTT. Encoded protein: CAIRWRGEGTEAFF.

This chain links TRBV28 with TRBJ2-7; 8 nucleotides agree with TRBD1. V trimming: 2 bases; J trimming: 1 base; junction bases outside the gene matches: 4. Germline-derived CDR1 and CDR2 are MDHEN and SYDVKM. There are 15 residues in the CDR3. CDR3 loop: CASSLMRTGSYEQYF. In nucleotides, the CDR3 is TGTGCCAGCAGTTTAATGCGGACAGGGTCCTACGAGCAGTACTTC.

The rearrangement joins TRBV6-5 to TRBJ1-2, with 8 bases identical to TRBD1. With 2 bases clipped from V and 8 bases from J, the junction kept 1 base outside the gene matches. Germline V gives CDR1 MNHEY, CDR2 SVGAGI. This CDR3 is built from 12 residues. CDR3: CASSYGQGGYTF. CDR3 coding DNA: TGTGCCAGCAGTTACGGACAGGGCGGCTACACCTTC.

This sequence joins TRBV5-6 and TRBJ2-1; 9 bases are a match to TRBD1. V gave up 5 bases and J gave up 7 bases; unmatched junction bases: 10. The CDR3 runs to 15 residues. The germline V gene has CDR1 SGHDT and CDR2 YYEEEE. CDR3 loop: CASRSTGGRWNEQFF. Written as DNA, the CDR3 is TGTGCCAGCAGATCGACAGGGGGACGATGGAATGAGCAGTTCTTC.

The chain has TRBV29-1 and TRBJ2-3, with D unclear. V lost 4 bases to trimming and J lost 4 bases, with 18 bases between them. The CDR3 runs to 15 residues. Germline assignment: CDR1 SQVTM and CDR2 ANQGSEA. Here the CDR3 reads CSVGVLVRRADTQYF. The CDR3 DNA sequence: TGCAGCGTTGGGGTTCTAGTCAGACGTGCAGATACGCAGTATTTT.

The table lists this clone with a few counts. This chain connects TRBV19 to TRBJ2-2; D call uncertain. Trimming stripped 3 bases from V and 5 bases from J, with 7 bases between. This CDR3 has 13 residues. Germline lookup yields CDR1 LNHDA and CDR2 SQIVND (reference sequence). The CDR3 spells CASSIRFTGELFF. CDR3 nucleotides: TGTGCCAGTAGTATTCGGTTTACCGGGGAGCTGTTTTTT.

This chain uses TRBV28 with TRBJ1-5, with no clear D. V was clipped by 6 bases and J by 6 bases, with 12 bases between them. The CDR3 consists of 13 residues. Germline V gives CDR1 MDHEN, CDR2 SYDVKM. CDR3 sequence (DNA): TGTGCCAGCAGCTCCTCGGTTGGTCAGCCCCAGCATTTT. Translating it yields CASSSSVGQPQHF.

This clone has only a few counts. The V gene is TRBV7-3, the J gene TRBJ1-2; 8 bases are a match to TRBD1. Germline lookup yields CDR1 SGHTA and CDR2 FQGTGA. CDR3 length equals 15 residues. Trimming cost V 5 bases and J 4 bases; bases outside gene matches: 9. The CDR3 spells CASSPPGGDGYGYTF. CDR3 DNA sequence: TGTGCCAGCAGCCCGCCAGGGGGCGATGGCTATGGCTACACCTTC.

This clone turned up a few times. The genes are TRBV28 and TRBJ2-7; 7 bases agree with TRBD1. V lost 6 bases, J lost 0 bases, and 11 bases stayed unmatched. This CDR3 comprises 16 residues. Looked up from germline, CDR1 is MDHEN and CDR2 is SYDVKM. CDR3 in amino acids: CASSFTPGQSSYEQYF. In nucleotides, the CDR3 is TGTGCCAGCAGCTTTACCCCGGGACAGAGCTCCTACGAGCAGTACTTC.

This clone was detected only a few times. V usage is TRBV6-5 and J usage is TRBJ2-7; D is unresolved. CDR3 length: 15 amino acids. The V end was cut by 0 bases, the J end by 0 bases, with 9 bases between. CDR1 is MNHEY, CDR2 SVGAGI, per germline. CDR3 loop: CASSYSQAASYEQYF. In nucleotides, the CDR3 is TGTGCCAGCAGTTACTCGCAGGCTGCCTCCTACGAGCAGTACTTC.

The V and J genes are TRBV11-2 and TRBJ2-5; 11 bases map to TRBD2. The V gene end was trimmed by 5 bases and the J gene end by 2 bases; junction bases not matched to a gene: 4. Per the germline V gene, CDR1 is SGHAT and CDR2 is FQNNGV. The length of the CDR3 is 15 residues. The CDR3 spells CASSRTSGGQETQYF. The DNA of the CDR3 is TGTGCCAGCAGCCGAACTAGCGGGGGTCAAGAGACCCAGTACTTC. The variable domain in full, with the rest retrieved from reference TRBV11-2 and TRBJ2-5, is EAGVAQSPRYKIIEKRQSVAFWCNPISGHATLYWYQQILGQGPKLLIQFQNNGVVDDSQLPKDRFSAERLKGVDSTLKIQPAKLEDSAVYLCASSRTSGGQETQYFGPGTRLLVL.

This chain uses TRBV6-1 with TRBJ2-7; D is unclear. The germline V and J ends were trimmed by 6 bases and 0 bases, with 6 bases remaining between them. The CDR3 extends over 12 amino acids. CDR1 and CDR2 from the germline V gene are MNHNS and SASEGT. The CDR3 loop reads CASRQNSYEQYF. The CDR3 DNA is TGTGCCAGCAGACAGAACTCCTACGAGCAGTACTTC.

This clone was detected only a few times. The CDR3, as DNA: TGCGCCAGCAGCCTTCTGTTGAATCAGCCCCAGCATTTT. Its protein product is CASSLLLNQPQHF. The chain links TRBV4-3 to TRBJ1-5, with no clear D. The germline CDR1 and CDR2 sequences are LGHNA and YSLEER. The CDR3 is 13 residues long. Trimming left V 4 bases short and J 4 bases short, with 8 bases between.

This clone was seen only a few times. This chain uses TRBV5-6 with TRBJ1-1; 8 bases align to TRBD1. This CDR3 region has 15 residues. CDR1 is SGHDT, CDR2 YYEEEE, per germline. The ends lost 4 bases at V and 4 bases at J; junction bases unmatched: 9. The CDR3 nucleotides read TGTGCCAGCAGCCAGATCGACAGGGGATTCACTGAAGCTTTCTTT. Its protein product is CASSQIDRGFTEAFF.

The V call is TRBV5-1, the J call TRBJ2-1; maybe TRBD2 (5 bases). The CDR3 is 15 residues long. Deletions cut 4 bases from V and 0 bases from J, with 11 bases between. The germline V gene has CDR1 SGHRS and CDR2 YFSETQ. As DNA, the CDR3 is TGCGCCAGCAGCGTCAGCGGAAGCTCCTACAATGAGCAGTTCTTC. Its translation is CASSVSGSSYNEQFF.

This clone was recorded many times. This chain joins TRBV4-3 and TRBJ2-1; D perhaps matches TRBD1 (6 bases). The ends were cut back, 3 bases at V and 6 bases at J, with 15 bases in the middle. The CDR3 is 15 residues long. CDR1 and CDR2 from the germline V gene are LGHNA and YSLEER. CDR3 in DNA: TGCGCCAGCAGCCACCCAACAGGGTTCGGCAATGAGCAGTTCTTC. Amino acid sequence: CASSHPTGFGNEQFF.